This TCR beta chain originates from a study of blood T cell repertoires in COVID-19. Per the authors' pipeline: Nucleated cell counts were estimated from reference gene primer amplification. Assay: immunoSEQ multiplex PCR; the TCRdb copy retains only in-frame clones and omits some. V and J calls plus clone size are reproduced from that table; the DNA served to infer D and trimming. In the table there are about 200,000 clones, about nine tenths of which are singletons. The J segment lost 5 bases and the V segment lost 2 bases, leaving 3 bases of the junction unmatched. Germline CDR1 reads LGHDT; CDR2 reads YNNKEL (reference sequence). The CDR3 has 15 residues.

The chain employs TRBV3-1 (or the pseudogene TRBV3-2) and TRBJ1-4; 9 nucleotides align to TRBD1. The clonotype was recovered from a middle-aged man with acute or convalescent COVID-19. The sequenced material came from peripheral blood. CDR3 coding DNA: TGTGCCAGCAGCCAATATGGGACAGGGAATGAAAAACTGTTTTTT. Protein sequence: CASSQYGTGNEKLFF.